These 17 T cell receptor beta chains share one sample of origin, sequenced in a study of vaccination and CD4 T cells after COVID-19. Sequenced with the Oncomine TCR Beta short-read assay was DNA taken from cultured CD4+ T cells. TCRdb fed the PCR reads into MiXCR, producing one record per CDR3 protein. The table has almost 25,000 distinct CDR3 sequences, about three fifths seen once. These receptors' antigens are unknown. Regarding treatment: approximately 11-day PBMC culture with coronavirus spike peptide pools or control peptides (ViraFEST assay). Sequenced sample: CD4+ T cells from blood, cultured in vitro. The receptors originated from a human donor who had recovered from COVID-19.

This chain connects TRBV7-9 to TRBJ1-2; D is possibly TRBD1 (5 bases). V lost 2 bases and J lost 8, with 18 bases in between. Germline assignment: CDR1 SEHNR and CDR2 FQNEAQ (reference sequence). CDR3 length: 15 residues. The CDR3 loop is CASSLRGPDEYGYTF. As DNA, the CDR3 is TGTGCCAGCAGCTTAAGGGGTCCAGATGAATACGGCTACACCTTC.

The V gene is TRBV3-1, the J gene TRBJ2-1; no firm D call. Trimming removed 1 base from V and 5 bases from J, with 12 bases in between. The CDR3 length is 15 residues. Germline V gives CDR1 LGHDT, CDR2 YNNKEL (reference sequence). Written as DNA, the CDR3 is TGTGCCAGCAGCCAAGGGCCCCGAGGAAACAATGAGCAGTTCTTC. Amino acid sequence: CASSQGPRGNNEQFF.

The CDR3 region is CASSQDRGTEAFF. The CDR3, as DNA: TGTGCCAGCAGCCAAGACAGGGGCACTGAAGCTTTCTTT. The rearrangement uses TRBV9 and TRBJ1-1; TRBD1 matches 8 bases. V dropped 4 bases and J dropped 4; count of bases not matched to a gene: 3. The V gene's germline CDR1 is SGDLS and CDR2 YYNGEE. The CDR3 totals 13 residues. The full variable domain, completed using reference TRBV9 and TRBJ1-1, is DSGVTQTPKHLITATGQRVTLRCSPRSGDLSVYWYQQSLDQGLQFLIQYYNGEERAKGNILERFSAQQFPDLHSELNLSSLELGDSALYFCASSQDRGTEAFFGQGTRLTVV.

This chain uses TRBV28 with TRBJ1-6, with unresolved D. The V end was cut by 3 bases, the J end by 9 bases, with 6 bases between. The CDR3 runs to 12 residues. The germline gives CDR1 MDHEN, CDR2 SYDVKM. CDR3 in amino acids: CASSFKGSPLHF. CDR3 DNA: TGTGCCAGCAGTTTTAAGGGTTCACCCCTCCACTTT.

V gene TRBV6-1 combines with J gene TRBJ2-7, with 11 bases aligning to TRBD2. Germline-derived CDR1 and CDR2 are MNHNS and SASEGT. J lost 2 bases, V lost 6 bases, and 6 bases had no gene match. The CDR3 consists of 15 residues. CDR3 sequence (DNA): TGTGCCAGCAGACCTCTAGCGGGGGGAACCTACGAGCAGTACTTC. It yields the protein CASRPLAGGTYEQYF.

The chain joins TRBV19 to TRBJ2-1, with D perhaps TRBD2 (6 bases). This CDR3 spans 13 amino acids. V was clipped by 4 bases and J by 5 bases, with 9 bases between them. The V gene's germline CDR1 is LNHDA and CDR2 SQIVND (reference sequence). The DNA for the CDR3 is TGTGCCAGTAGTAGCGGCGGGGACAATGAGCAGTTCTTC. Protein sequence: CASSSGGDNEQFF. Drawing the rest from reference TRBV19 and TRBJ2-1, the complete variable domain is DGGITQSPKYLFRKEGQNVTLSCEQNLNHDAMYWYRQDPGQGLRLIYYSQIVNDFQKGDIAEGYSVSREKKESFPLTVTSAQKNPTAFYLCASSSGGDNEQFFGPGTRLTVL.

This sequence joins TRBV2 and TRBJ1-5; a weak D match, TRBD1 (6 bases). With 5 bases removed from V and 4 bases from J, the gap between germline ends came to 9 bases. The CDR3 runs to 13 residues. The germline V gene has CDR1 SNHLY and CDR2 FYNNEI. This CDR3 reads CASSITGNQPQHF. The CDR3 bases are TGTGCCAGCAGTATAACAGGGAATCAGCCCCAGCATTTT.

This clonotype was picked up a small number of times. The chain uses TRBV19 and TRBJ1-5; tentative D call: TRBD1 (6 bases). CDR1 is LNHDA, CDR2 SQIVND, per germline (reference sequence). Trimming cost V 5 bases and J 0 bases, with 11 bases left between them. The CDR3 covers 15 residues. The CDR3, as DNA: TGTGCCAGTAGTCGACAGGTGGATAGCAATCAGCCCCAGCATTTT. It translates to CASSRQVDSNQPQHF.

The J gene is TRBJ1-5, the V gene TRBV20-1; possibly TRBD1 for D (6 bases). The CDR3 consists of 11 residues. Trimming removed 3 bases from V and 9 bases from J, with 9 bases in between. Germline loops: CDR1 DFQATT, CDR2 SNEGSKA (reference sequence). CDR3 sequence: CSASLQGPQHF. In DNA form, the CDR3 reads TGCAGTGCTAGCTTACAGGGGCCCCAGCATTTT.

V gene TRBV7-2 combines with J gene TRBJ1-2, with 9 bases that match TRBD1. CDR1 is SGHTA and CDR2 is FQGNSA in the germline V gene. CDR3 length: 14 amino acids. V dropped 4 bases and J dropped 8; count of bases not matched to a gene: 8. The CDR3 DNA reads TGTGCCAGCAGCTCGTCACAGGGGGCGAGGGGCTACACCTTC. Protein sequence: CASSSSQGARGYTF. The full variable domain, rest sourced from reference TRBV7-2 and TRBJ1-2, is GAGVSQSPSNKVTEKGKDVELRCDPISGHTALYWYRQSLGQGLEFLIYFQGNSAPDKSGLPSDRFSAERTGGSVSTLTIQRTQQEDSAVYLCASSSSQGARGYTFGSGTRLTVV.

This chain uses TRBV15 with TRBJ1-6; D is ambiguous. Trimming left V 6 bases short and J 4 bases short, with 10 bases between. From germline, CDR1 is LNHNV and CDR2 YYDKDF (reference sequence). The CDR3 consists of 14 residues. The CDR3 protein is CATSYKNYNSPLHF. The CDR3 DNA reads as TGTGCCACCAGTTATAAGAATTATAATTCACCCCTCCACTTT.

CDR3 sequence: CASSQGQGGPSNQPQHF. As DNA, the CDR3 is TGTGCCAGCAGCCAAGGACAGGGGGGACCCTCCAATCAGCCCCAGCATTTT. The rearrangement joins TRBV6-1 to TRBJ1-5; TRBD1 matches at 10 bases. Germline trimming cut 6 bases from V and 3 bases from J; bases unmatched to any gene: 11. The CDR3 loop spans 17 amino acids. Looked up from germline, CDR1 is MNHNS and CDR2 is SASEGT.

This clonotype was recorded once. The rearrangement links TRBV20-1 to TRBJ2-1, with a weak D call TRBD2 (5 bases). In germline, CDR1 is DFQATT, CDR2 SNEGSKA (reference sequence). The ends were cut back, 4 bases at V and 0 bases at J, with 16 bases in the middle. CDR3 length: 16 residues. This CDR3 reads CSAKRTGSSSYNEQFF. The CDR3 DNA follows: TGCAGTGCTAAGAGGACGGGGTCCAGCTCCTACAATGAGCAGTTCTTC.

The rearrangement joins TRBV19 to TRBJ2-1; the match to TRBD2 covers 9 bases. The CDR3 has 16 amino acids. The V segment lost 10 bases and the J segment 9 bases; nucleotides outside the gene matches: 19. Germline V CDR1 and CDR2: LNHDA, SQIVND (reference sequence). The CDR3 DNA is TGTGCCACAGCTCTGCGGGCGGGAGGGCCCCAGGGTGAGCAGTTCTTC. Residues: CATALRAGGPQGEQFF.

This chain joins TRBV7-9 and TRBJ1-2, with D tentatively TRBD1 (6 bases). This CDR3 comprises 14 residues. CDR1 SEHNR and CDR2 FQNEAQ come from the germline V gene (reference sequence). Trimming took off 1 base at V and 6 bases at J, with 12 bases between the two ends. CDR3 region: CASSLVRGRNGYTF. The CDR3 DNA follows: TGTGCCAGCAGCTTAGTAAGGGGGAGGAATGGCTACACCTTC.

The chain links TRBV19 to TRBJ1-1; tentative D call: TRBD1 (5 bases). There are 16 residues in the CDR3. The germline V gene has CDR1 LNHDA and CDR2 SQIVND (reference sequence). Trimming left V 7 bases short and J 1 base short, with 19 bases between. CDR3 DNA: TGTGCCAGTACTCCGTGGGGGGGTCGGCGGAACACTGAAGCTTTCTTT. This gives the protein CASTPWGGRRNTEAFF.

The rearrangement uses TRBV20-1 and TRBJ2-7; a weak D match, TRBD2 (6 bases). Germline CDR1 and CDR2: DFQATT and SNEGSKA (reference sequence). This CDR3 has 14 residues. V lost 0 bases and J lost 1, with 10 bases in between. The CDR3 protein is CSAREGAGSYEQYF. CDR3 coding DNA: TGCAGTGCTAGAGAGGGCGCGGGGTCCTACGAGCAGTACTTC.